Listed below are T cell receptor beta chains from one sample, sequenced in a study of T cells of healthy individuals. MiXCR, run by TCRdb on the 5' RACE reads, gives a single entry per CDR3 protein. The sample yields around 100,000 distinct CDR3 sequences, approximately 15% seen once. The source of these receptors is a human donor in good health. CDR3s include the opening cysteine and the closing phenylalanine or tryptophan. The D gene is left open where the match is weak. A row's size may be missing; if present it is once, few, many or a size class.

>TRBJ2-5|.|.|TRBV6-4
CASSDSLTIQETQYF
TGTGCCAGCAGTGACTCCCTTACCATCCAAGAGACCCAGTACTTC
>TRBJ2-5|.|.|TRBV28
CASSRDYQETQYF
TGTGCCAGCAGCAGGGACTACCAAGAGACCCAGTACTTC
>TRBJ2-1|.|.|TRBV5-1
CASSLGGLNEQFF
TGCGCCAGCAGCTTGGGAGGGCTGAATGAGCAGTTCTTC
>TRBJ2-7|.|TRBD1|TRBV7-9
CASSPSGTGAYEQYF
TGTGCCAGCAGCCCTTCCGGGACAGGGGCCTACGAGCAGTACTTC
>TRBJ1-1|.|.|TRBV6-5
CASSYPRGGRAEAFF
TGTGCCAGCAGTTACCCACGGGGGGGCCGGGCTGAAGCTTTCTTT
>TRBJ1-2|few|.|TRBV4-3
CASSQDKGPNYGYTF
TGCGCCAGCAGCCAAGATAAGGGACCGAACTATGGCTACACCTTC
>TRBJ2-5|few|.|TRBV7-9
CASSLAGRGEETQYF
TGTGCCAGCAGCTTAGCCGGCAGGGGTGAAGAGACCCAGTACTTC
>TRBJ1-4|many|TRBD1|TRBV7-9
CASSLGTGTELFF
TGTGCCAGCAGCTTAGGGACCGGGACAGAGCTGTTTTTT
>TRBJ2-7|few|.|TRBV7-2
CASSLGGHLYEQYF
TGTGCCAGCAGCTTAGGGGGACACCTATACGAGCAGTACTTC
>TRBJ1-2|.|TRBD1|TRBV6-5
CATKETGRASGYTF
TGTGCCACCAAGGAGACAGGGCGAGCAAGTGGCTACACCTTC
>TRBJ1-1|many|.|TRBV20-1
CSARRPPMHPNTEAFF
TGCAGTGCTAGACGACCCCCCATGCACCCGAACACTGAAGCTTTCTTT
>TRBJ1-5|.|.|TRBV12-3/TRBV12-4
CASRGTGWGNQPQHF
TGTGCCAGCAGAGGAACAGGCTGGGGCAATCAGCCCCAGCATTTT
>TRBJ1-5|.|.|TRBV6-2/TRBV6-3
CASSTGTLNQPQHF
TGTGCCAGCAGTACCGGGACACTGAATCAGCCCCAGCATTTT
>TRBJ2-5|few|.|TRBV2
CASSGVGETQYF
TGTGCCAGCAGTGGAGTTGGAGAGACCCAGTACTTC
>TRBJ1-5|.|.|TRBV7-9
CASSFSGGSNQPQHF
TGTGCCAGCAGCTTTTCCGGGGGCAGCAATCAGCCCCAGCATTTT
>TRBJ1-4|few|.|TRBV28
CASSLWGLKWEMTGHFEKLFF
TGTGCCAGCAGTTTATGGGGATTGAAGTGGGAGATGACCGGGCATTTCGAAAAACTGTTTTTT
>TRBJ1-5|few|.|TRBV27
CASKPGVLNQPQHF
TGTGCCAGCAAACCAGGGGTCCTAAATCAGCCCCAGCATTTT
>TRBJ1-1|.|TRBD1|TRBV6-1
CASLRDRANTEAFF
TGTGCCAGCCTTAGGGACAGGGCGAACACTGAAGCTTTCTTT
>TRBJ2-7|.|.|TRBV5-1
CASSLAGTPLGQYF
TGCGCCAGCAGCTTGGCGGGGACACCCCTAGGGCAGTACTTC
>TRBJ2-3|many|TRBD2|TRBV28
CASSLGGRARDTQYF
TGTGCCAGCAGCCTTGGCGGGAGGGCAAGAGATACGCAGTATTTT
>TRBJ2-7|few|TRBD1|TRBV4-3
CASSQDFGQGGYEQYF
TGCGCCAGCAGCCAAGATTTCGGACAGGGAGGCTACGAGCAGTACTTC
>TRBJ1-5|many|TRBD1|TRBV20-1
CSGGQGGNQPQHF
TGCAGTGGAGGACAGGGGGGCAATCAGCCCCAGCATTTT
>TRBJ2-5|few|TRBD2|TRBV6-5
CASSYSPSGGQETQYF
TGTGCCAGCAGTTACTCTCCTAGCGGGGGCCAAGAGACCCAGTACTTC
>TRBJ1-4|.|.|TRBV7-9
CASSLPGGYEKLFF
TGTGCCAGCAGCTTACCCGGGGGCTATGAAAAACTGTTTTTT
>TRBJ1-2|many|.|TRBV2
CASSPAGAYGYTF
TGTGCCAGCAGCCCCGCCGGGGCCTATGGCTACACCTTC
>TRBJ2-2|.|.|TRBV9
CASSVVGYTGELFF
TGTGCCAGCAGCGTAGTGGGGTACACCGGGGAGCTGTTTTTT
>TRBJ2-1|many|.|TRBV6-2/TRBV6-3
CASSYLGWGNEQFF
TGTGCCAGCAGTTACTTGGGGTGGGGAAATGAGCAGTTCTTC
>TRBJ2-7|few|TRBD1|TRBV28
CATTEGTAAYEQYF
TGTGCCACCACCGAGGGGACAGCCGCCTACGAGCAGTACTTC
>TRBJ1-2|many|.|TRBV20-1
CSAQGGGSNYGYTF
TGCAGTGCTCAGGGAGGGGGGAGTAACTATGGCTACACCTTC
>TRBJ2-7|many|.|TRBV5-1
CASSDLATTYEQYF
TGCGCCAGCAGCGACCTAGCGACGACCTACGAGCAGTACTTC
>TRBJ2-2|.|.|TRBV7-2
CASSLKVGTGELFF
TGTGCCAGCAGCTTAAAAGTCGGCACCGGGGAGCTGTTTTTT
>TRBJ2-3|.|TRBD2|TRBV5-6
CASSIGTSAFPDTQYF
TGTGCCAGCAGCATTGGGACTAGCGCCTTTCCAGATACGCAGTATTTT
>TRBJ2-3|many|.|TRBV4-3
CASSFGQSRADTQYF
TGCGCCAGCAGCTTTGGACAGTCACGGGCAGATACGCAGTATTTT
>TRBJ1-2|.|.|TRBV18
CASSPPGRLPLEKGYTF
TGTGCCAGCTCACCCCCAGGTCGCCTCCCCTTAGAGAAGGGCTACACCTTC
>TRBJ1-1|many|.|TRBV20-1
CSARRRDTEAFF
TGCAGTGCTAGACGCAGGGACACTGAAGCTTTCTTT
>TRBJ2-3|few|TRBD2|TRBV20-1
CSARGLAEWGPDTQYF
TGCAGTGCTAGGGGACTAGCGGAATGGGGCCCAGATACGCAGTATTTT
>TRBJ2-1|.|.|TRBV29-1
CSVNRDTYNEQFF
TGCAGCGTTAACCGGGACACTTACAATGAGCAGTTCTTC
>TRBJ2-7|few|.|TRBV20-1
CSARGFRSSRSYEQYF
TGCAGTGCTAGAGGTTTCAGGTCTTCACGCTCCTACGAGCAGTACTTC
>TRBJ2-1|.|.|TRBV6-5
CASSPLLGSNEQFF
TGTGCCAGCAGTCCGCTCCTAGGGTCCAATGAGCAGTTCTTC
>TRBJ1-5|medium-sized|TRBD1|TRBV7-9
CASSSTGPGNQPQHF
TGTGCCAGCAGCTCGACAGGGCCAGGCAATCAGCCCCAGCATTTT
>TRBJ2-3|.|.|TRBV3-1
CASSHVGDTQYF
TGTGCCAGCAGTCACGTAGGGGATACGCAGTATTTT
>TRBJ2-5|.|.|TRBV7-9
CASSLAGSETQYF
TGTGCCAGCAGCTTAGCAGGGAGTGAGACCCAGTACTTC